Listed below are T cell receptor beta chains from one sample, sequenced in a study of T cells in Graves' hyperthyroidism and ophthalmopathy. TCRdb reprocessed the multiplex PCR reads via MiXCR and lists one record per CDR3 protein. Of a few hundred thousand distinct CDR3 sequences listed, about 25% are singletons. The sample comprised blood. Every receptor here comes from a man between 50 and 59 years old with Graves' hyperthyroidism. CDR3s leave out the opening cysteine and the closing phenylalanine or tryptophan. The D gene is left open where the match is weak.

CDR3: ASSQIESNQPQH; D: .; length: 12; V: TRBV19
CDR3: ASSFYSLDEQY; D: .; length: 11; V: TRBV5-1
CDR3: SAAHLLAGGTDTQY; D: TRBD2; length: 14; V: TRBV20-1
CDR3: ASSFGGGLNEKLF; D: .; length: 13; V: TRBV7-2
CDR3: ATSATGGNQPQH; D: .; length: 12; V: TRBV24-1
CDR3: SVGRDASYEQY; D: .; length: 11; V: TRBV29-1
CDR3: ASSFTLGPYNEQF; D: .; length: 13; V: TRBV7-3
CDR3: ASRNSGASSYEQY; D: .; length: 13; V: TRBV12-3/TRBV12-4
CDR3: SVTPMISTDTQY; D: .; length: 12; V: TRBV29-1
CDR3: ASSDSRTDNYGYT; D: .; length: 13; V: TRBV6-4
CDR3: ASSKGQGDEQY; D: TRBD1; length: 11; V: TRBV5-1
CDR3: SATSRDRGPGNTIY; D: TRBD1; length: 14; V: TRBV20-1
CDR3: ASSWQGAYEQY; D: .; length: 11; V: TRBV27
CDR3: ASSIIPRRVDTEAF; D: .; length: 14; V: TRBV19
CDR3: ASGGRDRVSNEQF; D: TRBD1; length: 13; V: TRBV12-5
CDR3: SVEDRGTSYGYT; D: .; length: 12; V: TRBV29-1
CDR3: AIGSGYEQY; D: .; length: 9; V: TRBV24-1
CDR3: ASSRTGARIEAF; D: TRBD1; length: 12; V: TRBV6-2/TRBV6-3
CDR3: ASSLSGPTEAF; D: .; length: 11; V: TRBV5-6
CDR3: AWSNEIGRAF; D: .; length: 10; V: TRBV30
CDR3: ASSVGDTPSYEQY; D: .; length: 13; V: TRBV9
CDR3: ASSPNPGQGNIQY; D: TRBD1; length: 13; V: TRBV5-1
CDR3: ASSTGQRETQY; D: .; length: 11; V: TRBV7-6
CDR3: SARAGATTDTQY; D: TRBD2; length: 12; V: TRBV20-1
CDR3: ASSTGLAGRQETQY; D: TRBD2; length: 14; V: TRBV5-1
CDR3: ANSSELYNEQF; D: .; length: 11; V: TRBV12-3/TRBV12-4
CDR3: ASSLSRADTQY; D: .; length: 11; V: TRBV7-3
CDR3: ASSLENFEQY; D: .; length: 10; V: TRBV7-9
CDR3: ASSGRDRAPTEAF; D: TRBD1; length: 13; V: TRBV6-1
CDR3: ASSLGVLSEQY; D: .; length: 11; V: TRBV5-6
CDR3: ASSRTGGSDTQY; D: TRBD1; length: 12; V: TRBV9
CDR3: AWALKIQGDEAF; D: TRBD1; length: 12; V: TRBV30
CDR3: ASSQDVTMVRTDTQY; D: .; length: 15; V: TRBV4-1
CDR3: SAMRTGGNQPQH; D: .; length: 12; V: TRBV20-1
CDR3: ASSGGTEIYEQY; D: .; length: 12; V: TRBV2
CDR3: ASSPGLAGGADGYNEQF; D: TRBD2; length: 17; V: TRBV7-6
CDR3: AWSVGSGYEQY; D: .; length: 11; V: TRBV30
CDR3: ASPKREGGYT; D: .; length: 10; V: TRBV6-1
CDR3: ASSLGGRAHNVEQF; D: TRBD2; length: 14; V: TRBV7-2
CDR3: ASSQDTQY; D: .; length: 8; V: TRBV2